The rows below give T cell receptor beta chains drawn from one sample of a study of cytomegalovirus exposure and HLA in healthy donors. Repertoires were generated with immunoSEQ multiplex PCR, while TCRdb's copy carries only in-frame clones and drops some. The profile shows more than 65,000 clones, 67% of them singletons. Sequences were obtained from PBMCs. These receptors originate from a woman aged 45-59 years in good health and CMV-seropositive. CDR3s include the opening cysteine and the closing phenylalanine or tryptophan. The order of the fields is V gene, J gene, clone size, D gene, CDR3 DNA, CDR3 protein. D genes are given only for firm matches. Expanded clones get a size class; other rows say once, few or many, or leave the size out.

v_gene: TRBV16
j_gene: TRBJ2-7
abundance: -
d_gene: -
CDR3nt: TGTGCCAGCAGCCCCACCCTCCTAGGCTCCTACGAGCAGTACTTC
CDR3aa: CASSPTLLGSYEQYF

v_gene: TRBV5-6
j_gene: TRBJ2-1
abundance: -
d_gene: TRBD1
CDR3nt: TGTGCCAGCAGCTTGGATGGACAGGGGCTTGAGCAGTTCTTC
CDR3aa: CASSLDGQGLEQFF

v_gene: TRBV19
j_gene: TRBJ2-1
abundance: -
d_gene: -
CDR3nt: TGTGCCAGTAGTATTGCCCGGACAACCGAGCAGTTCTTC
CDR3aa: CASSIARTTEQFF

v_gene: TRBV18
j_gene: TRBJ1-5
abundance: -
d_gene: TRBD1
CDR3nt: TGTGCCAGCTCACCACAGGGACAGGATAACAATCAGCCCCAGCATTTT
CDR3aa: CASSPQGQDNNQPQHF

v_gene: TRBV11-3
j_gene: TRBJ2-7
abundance: few
d_gene: -
CDR3nt: TGTGCCAGCAGCTTTTCTAGCGACGCCTTCTACGAGCAGTACTTC
CDR3aa: CASSFSSDAFYEQYF

v_gene: TRBV4-1
j_gene: TRBJ2-3
abundance: -
d_gene: TRBD2
CDR3nt: TGCGCCAGCAGCCGGCAGGCGACTAGCGGGGGGGCAGATACGCAGTATTTT
CDR3aa: CASSRQATSGGADTQYF

v_gene: TRBV18
j_gene: TRBJ2-3
abundance: -
d_gene: TRBD2
CDR3nt: TGTGCCAGCTCACCGATAGCTAGCGGGGGGCATGATACGCAGTATTTT
CDR3aa: CASSPIASGGHDTQYF

v_gene: TRBV7-3
j_gene: TRBJ2-3
abundance: -
d_gene: TRBD2
CDR3nt: TGTGCCAGCAGCGAATCCGGGACTAGCTATCGTACGCAGTATTTT
CDR3aa: CASSESGTSYRTQYF

v_gene: TRBV10-3
j_gene: TRBJ2-2
abundance: -
d_gene: -
CDR3nt: TGTGCCATCAGATCGACAGGCGAGAACACCGGGGAGCTGTTTTTT
CDR3aa: CAIRSTGENTGELFF

v_gene: TRBV5-1
j_gene: TRBJ2-3
abundance: few
d_gene: TRBD2
CDR3nt: TGCGCCAGCAGCTTAGCGGGGGTTAGAGATACGCAGTATTTT
CDR3aa: CASSLAGVRDTQYF

v_gene: TRBV7-9
j_gene: TRBJ2-1
abundance: -
d_gene: -
CDR3nt: TGTTCCAGCAGCTTAGTTGCGGAGAGCTCCTACAATGAGCAGTTCTTC
CDR3aa: CSSSLVAESSYNEQFF

v_gene: TRBV4-2
j_gene: TRBJ2-3
abundance: -
d_gene: TRBD1
CDR3nt: TGTGCCAGCAGCCAAGATTACAGGGGGTTATTCTCCCGGCAGTATTTT
CDR3aa: CASSQDYRGLFSRQYF

v_gene: TRBV10-1
j_gene: TRBJ1-1
abundance: -
d_gene: -
CDR3nt: TGCGCCAGCAGAGCGTCAGGGGCTGGCACTGAAGCTTTCTTT
CDR3aa: CASRASGAGTEAFF

v_gene: TRBV6-5
j_gene: TRBJ1-1
abundance: -
d_gene: TRBD1
CDR3nt: TGTGCCAGCAGTTCTGGGACAGGGTGGGTCACTGAAGCTTTCTTT
CDR3aa: CASSSGTGWVTEAFF

v_gene: TRBV5-1
j_gene: TRBJ1-1
abundance: -
d_gene: TRBD1
CDR3nt: TGCGCCAGCAGCTTCCGGACAGGGGGTCGGTTGAACACTGAAGCTTTCTTT
CDR3aa: CASSFRTGGRLNTEAFF

v_gene: TRBV2
j_gene: TRBJ1-3
abundance: few
d_gene: TRBD1
CDR3nt: TGTGCCAGCAGGCGGGACAGGGGAAGCTCTGGAAACACCATATATTTT
CDR3aa: CASRRDRGSSGNTIYF

v_gene: TRBV10-3
j_gene: TRBJ1-3
abundance: -
d_gene: -
CDR3nt: TGTGCCATCAGTGAACCCGGGACACCGAGCTCTGGAAACACCATATATTTT
CDR3aa: CAISEPGTPSSGNTIYF

v_gene: TRBV2
j_gene: TRBJ1-4
abundance: -
d_gene: -
CDR3nt: TGTGCCAGCAGGTACTCCTTAGGACAGACGATCGAAAAACTGTTTTTT
CDR3aa: CASRYSLGQTIEKLFF

v_gene: TRBV19
j_gene: TRBJ1-2
abundance: once
d_gene: -
CDR3nt: TGTGCCAGTATTGGCAGGGGCTATGGCTACACCTTC
CDR3aa: CASIGRGYGYTF

v_gene: TRBV19
j_gene: TRBJ2-7
abundance: -
d_gene: TRBD1
CDR3nt: TGTGCCAGTAGTCCCGGGGACAGGGGGCTGGACGAGCAGTACTTC
CDR3aa: CASSPGDRGLDEQYF

v_gene: TRBV7-6
j_gene: TRBJ2-7
abundance: -
d_gene: TRBD1
CDR3nt: TGTGCCAGCAGCACGGGACAGGGCTACGAGCAGTACTTC
CDR3aa: CASSTGQGYEQYF

v_gene: TRBV6-1
j_gene: TRBJ1-5
abundance: -
d_gene: TRBD1
CDR3nt: TGTGCCAGCAGTTCATCCGGGACAGGGGCCCAGCCCCAGCATTTT
CDR3aa: CASSSSGTGAQPQHF

v_gene: TRBV5-4
j_gene: TRBJ2-5
abundance: few
d_gene: -
CDR3nt: TGTGCCAGCAGCTTGCGCACGCGTAGCGGTGGAGAGACCCAGTACTTC
CDR3aa: CASSLRTRSGGETQYF

v_gene: TRBV4-1
j_gene: TRBJ2-2
abundance: few
d_gene: TRBD1
CDR3nt: TGCGCCAGCAGCCGCCGACAGGGAGTCACCGGGGAGCTGTTTTTT
CDR3aa: CASSRRQGVTGELFF

v_gene: TRBV27
j_gene: TRBJ2-4
abundance: -
d_gene: TRBD2
CDR3nt: TGTGCCAGCGGGCTAGCGGAAAACATTCAGTACTTC
CDR3aa: CASGLAENIQYF

v_gene: TRBV29-1
j_gene: TRBJ1-1
abundance: -
d_gene: -
CDR3nt: TGCAGCGTAGGGGAGGGTGAAGCTTTCTTT
CDR3aa: CSVGEGEAFF

v_gene: TRBV7-9
j_gene: TRBJ2-5
abundance: -
d_gene: TRBD1
CDR3nt: TGTGCCAGCAGCTTAGTTCGGGGGACAGGGCCAGAGACCCAGTACTTC
CDR3aa: CASSLVRGTGPETQYF

v_gene: TRBV25-1
j_gene: TRBJ1-2
abundance: -
d_gene: TRBD1
CDR3nt: TGTGCCAGCAGTGAATATGACTCGGACAGGGGGCGTTATGGCTACACCTTC
CDR3aa: CASSEYDSDRGRYGYTF

v_gene: TRBV9
j_gene: TRBJ2-1
abundance: once
d_gene: TRBD2
CDR3nt: TGTGCCAGCAGCGTAGCGGAAGCGGGGGGGCCGCATGAGCAGTTCTTC
CDR3aa: CASSVAEAGGPHEQFF

v_gene: TRBV5-1
j_gene: TRBJ1-6
abundance: -
d_gene: TRBD1
CDR3nt: TGCGCCAGCAGTTCCGGGACAGGGAATTCACCCCTCCACTTT
CDR3aa: CASSSGTGNSPLHF

v_gene: TRBV11-2
j_gene: TRBJ2-1
abundance: few
d_gene: TRBD2
CDR3nt: TGTGCCAGCAGCCCCCGTATAGCGGGGTCGGGCAATGAGCAGTTCTTC
CDR3aa: CASSPRIAGSGNEQFF

v_gene: TRBV2
j_gene: TRBJ2-2
abundance: once
d_gene: TRBD2
CDR3nt: TGTGCCAGCGTCCGGGGGGGGAACACCGGGGAGCTGTTTTTT
CDR3aa: CASVRGGNTGELFF